Each of the 16 T cell receptor beta chains below was sequenced from the same sample in a study of tumor-infiltrating lymphocytes in primary liver carcinoma. Joint extraction of RNA and DNA used roughly 19-33 mg of bulk tissue that was unsorted. With a constant-region primer, TCR beta cDNA was made from approximately 450 ng of total RNA. Sequencing libraries for TCR beta derived from three nested multiplex PCR rounds that used slightly modified ARM-PCR. Forward primers for TRBV1-TRBV30 and a C-beta reverse primer served the first two PCR rounds, at around 9 cycles each. One entry per CDR3 protein, called by TCRdb with MiXCR from the multiplex PCR reads. The sample comprises over 100,000 distinct CDR3 sequences, 65% to 75% of which are singletons, and 8% to 9% rests with the top ten. The sample was tumor-adjacent normal liver tissue. The receptors here all came from a woman aged 60-75 years with primary liver carcinoma and hepatitis B virus infection.

Turning to this clonotype: Mismatch with germline at one junction end may stem from a read error. The CDR3 spells CGSSPTLGLAGDNEQFF. DNA of the CDR3: TGTGGCAGCAGCCCCACTCTGGGTCTAGCGGGAGATAATGAGCAGTTCTTC. V and J are TRBV11-2 and TRBJ2-1, with 10 bases that match TRBD2. The CDR3 consists of 17 residues. Per the germline V gene, CDR1 is SGHAT and CDR2 is FQNNGV.

The chain carries TRBV11-1 and TRBJ2-1, with TRBD2 matching 9 bases. The V gene end was trimmed by 5 bases and the J gene end by 7 bases; junction bases not matched to a gene: 3. There are 13 residues in the CDR3. Germline loops: CDR1 SGHAT, CDR2 FQDESV (reference sequence). CDR3: CASSAGGPNEQFF. The CDR3 DNA reads TGTGCCAGCAGCGCGGGAGGGCCGAATGAGCAGTTCTTC.

This clonotype was recorded a few times. A much larger clone differs from this one at a single base, so this may be a read error. V gene TRBV5-4 combines with J gene TRBJ2-7; 10 bases map to TRBD2. Germline V gene sequence: CDR1 SGHNT, CDR2 YYREEE (reference sequence). This CDR3 has 15 residues. The CDR3 spells CASSLVPLAGEERYF. The CDR3 coding sequence is TGTGCCAGCAGCTTGGTGCCGCTAGCGGGAGAAGAGCGGTACTTC.

Turning to this clonotype: The CDR3 does not close with the conserved phenylalanine or tryptophan, likely indicating a read error. This sequence joins TRBV11-1 and TRBJ2-7; possible D gene TRBD2, 6 bases. V lost 9 bases to trimming and J lost 6 bases, with 24 bases between them. In germline, CDR1 is SGHAT, CDR2 FQDESV (reference sequence). The CDR3 sequence is 15 residues long. CDR3 sequence: CASSPRTTGLREQYL. CDR3 nucleotides: TGTGCCAGTAGCCCTCGGACAACAGGACTACGCGAGCAGTACTTA.

As concerns this clonotype: One end of the junction does not line up with germline, which may come from a read error. The gene calls are TRBV7-9 and TRBJ1-2, with D unclear. This CDR3 has 12 residues. The germline gives CDR1 SEHNR, CDR2 FQNEAQ (reference sequence). The CDR3 protein is CASSLTNYDYTF. CDR3 nucleotides: TGTGCCAGCAGCTTAACTAACTATGACTACACCTTC.

Comments on this clonotype: The junction and the germline gene differ at one end; a read error may be behind it. The CDR3: CASSQDPYRGRAYTQYF. The CDR3 bases are TGTGCCAGCAGCCAAGATCCCTACAGAGGGCGAGCGTATACCCAGTATTTT. The rearrangement links TRBV4-1 to TRBJ2-3; a possible D gene is TRBD2 (5 bases). The CDR3 runs 17 residues. The germline gives CDR1 MGHRA, CDR2 YSYEKL.

Concerning this clonotype itself: A much larger clone lies one base from this, so it may be a read error. This sequence joins TRBV28 and TRBJ2-2; a possible D gene is TRBD2 (6 bases). In germline, CDR1 is MDHEN, CDR2 SYDVKM. The V gene lost 6 bases and the J gene lost 4 bases, with 12 bases spanning the gap. This CDR3 is built from 14 residues. DNA of the CDR3: TGTGCCAGCAGGGGACTGGGGGTCACCGGGGAGCTGTTTTTT. Translating gives CASRGLGVTGELFF.

On this clonotype: This clone may be a read error of a much larger clone one base away. This chain connects TRBV6-4 to TRBJ2-3, with 12 bases identical to TRBD1. Losses at the gene ends were 3 bases for V and 7 bases for J; bases not matched to a gene: 2. The length of the CDR3 is 14 residues. Germline V CDR1 and CDR2: MRHNA, SNTAGT. The CDR3 sequence is CASSEGQGANTQYF. DNA for the CDR3: TGTGCCAGCAGTGAGGGACAGGGGGCAAATACGCAGTATTTT.

Notes on this clonotype: The CDR3 end shows no conserved phenylalanine or tryptophan, and so a read error is likely. CDR3 protein: CANSRSSRVLGYEQYL. DNA for the CDR3: TGTGCCAACAGCAGGTCTAGCCGAGTTTTAGGCTACGAGCAGTACCTC. The chain combines TRBV6-5 with TRBJ2-7; TRBD2 is a possible D gene (5 bases). Germline V lookup: CDR1 MNHEY, CDR2 SVGAGI. The ends were cut back, 10 bases at V and 3 bases at J, with 25 bases in the middle. This CDR3 region has 16 residues.

In regard to this clonotype: A much bigger clone sits one base away, suggesting this may be a read error. The J gene is TRBJ2-1, the V gene TRBV6-1; D is unclear. V was cut by 4 bases and J by 8 bases, with 6 bases left in between. The CDR3 is 11 residues long. Germline CDR1 reads MNHNS; CDR2 reads SASEGT. CDR3 sequence: CASSGNDEQFF. CDR3 DNA: TGTGCCAGCAGTGGCAACGATGAGCAGTTCTTC.

This clonotype was seen many times. J is TRBJ1-5 and V is TRBV29-1; D is undetermined. The V and J ends lost 4 bases and 6 bases respectively, with 13 bases between them. Germline V gives CDR1 SQVTM, CDR2 ANQGSEA. This CDR3 spans 13 amino acids. The CDR3 DNA follows: TGCAGCGTTGGGGCAGACCTAACTCAGCCCCAGCATTTT. Amino acid sequence: CSVGADLTQPQHF.

A remark on this clonotype: A read error may produce the germline difference seen at one junction end. The CDR3 here is CTSSMSGVGANVLIF. The CDR3 region has the DNA TGTACCAGCAGTATGTCGGGGGTTGGGGCCAATGTCCTGATTTTC. This chain links TRBV5-5 with TRBJ2-6; TRBD2 is a possible D gene (6 bases). This CDR3 region has 15 residues. Germline V gene lookup returns CDR1 SGHKS and CDR2 YYEKEE (reference sequence).

Concerning this clonotype itself: The junction differs from germline at one of its ends, possibly a read error. The rearrangement links TRBV6-6 to TRBJ2-1; D is undetermined. The CDR3 is 12 amino acids. Germline CDR1 and CDR2: MNHNY and SVGAGI (reference sequence). The CDR3 is CASSYSSAKQFF. CDR3 sequence (DNA): TGTGCTAGCAGTTACTCGAGTGCTAAGCAGTTCTTC.

Regarding this clonotype: Compared with germline, one end of the junction differs, possibly owing to a read error. V gene TRBV11-2 combines with J gene TRBJ2-7; 7 nucleotides match TRBD2. The CDR3 is 16 residues long. Germline CDR1 and CDR2: SGHAT and FQNNGV. The CDR3 DNA follows: TGTGTCAGCATCTTAGGGATGGGTGTAGCGGGTTACGAGCAGTACTTC. This encodes CVSILGMGVAGYEQYF.

For this clonotype: One end of the junction does not line up with germline, which may come from a read error. J is TRBJ1-6 and V is TRBV6-1, with 10 bases fitting TRBD1. The CDR3 is 15 residues long. From germline, CDR1 is MNHNS and CDR2 SASEGT. The CDR3 spells CSSSERDRGNSSLHF. CDR3 sequence (DNA): TGTTCCAGCAGTGAAAGGGACAGGGGTAATTCATCCCTCCACTTT.

Details on this clonotype: A junction boundary mismatches the germline segment, possibly from a read error. The chain links TRBV6-1 to TRBJ1-2, with D maybe TRBD1 (5 bases). CDR3 size: 15 residues. In germline, CDR1 is MNHNS, CDR2 SASEGT. CDR3 nucleotide sequence: TGTCCCAGTGGGGCGTCCGTTTACCTTAACTATGACTACACCTTC. Protein: CPSGASVYLNYDYTF.